A single T cell receptor beta chain is shown here with its context. The CDR3 loop spans 18 amino acids. Germline loops: CDR1 ENHRY, CDR2 SYGVKD. Trimming removed 2 bases from V and 4 bases from J; junction bases left unmatched: 13. These data originate in a study of blood T cell repertoires in COVID-19. Across the study: Specimens from acute and convalescent COVID-19 originated in the United States, Italy and Spain. T cells, B-cell-depleted T cells, or PBMCs supplied cDNA or gDNA.

Per the original methods: Using reference gene primer amplification, nucleated cell counts were estimated. The repertoire was sequenced with immunoSEQ multiplex PCR; TCRdb's copy has only in-frame clones and lacks some. V and J calls and clone size are those listed in that table; D and trimming were worked out from the DNA. The data contain 240,000 or so clones, 70% to 90% of them singletons. The sample comprised peripheral blood. The J gene is TRBJ2-1, the V gene TRBV10-3, with TRBD1 matching 8 bases. This sequence originates from a woman younger than 45 who had recovered from COVID-19. Written as DNA, the CDR3 is TGTGCCATCAGTGAGCTCCCAGGGGGCGCGGGACCTTACAATGAGCAGTTCTTC. Translating gives CAISELPGGAGPYNEQFF.